These 2 T cell receptor beta chains share one sample of origin, sequenced in a study of CD8+ T cells in alopecia areata. RNA extraction was followed by reverse transcription into cDNA, which acted as the sequencing template. Clones were sequenced by immunoSEQ multiplex PCR, and TCRdb holds only the in-frame ones, with some missing. The table records 130,000 to 150,000 clones, about 51% of them present only once. Sequenced here: CD4+ T cells sorted from blood, sampled at week 0. The receptors were gathered from a human donor with alopecia areata.

This clone occurred a few times. The J gene is TRBJ1-2, the V gene TRBV29-1, with D perhaps TRBD1 (5 bases). The CDR3 spans 13 residues. V lost 6 bases to trimming and J lost 3 bases, with 14 bases between them. Germline V gives CDR1 SQVTM, CDR2 ANQGSEA. The CDR3 sequence: CSVAGGFDYGYTF. The CDR3 region has the DNA TGCAGCGTCGCGGGGGGGTTTGACTATGGCTACACCTTC.

This chain links TRBV4-3 with TRBJ1-5; D is uncertain. The germline V gene has CDR1 LGHNA and CDR2 YSLEER. The CDR3 extends over 14 amino acids. The germline V and J ends were trimmed by 1 base and 7 bases, with 11 bases remaining between them. CDR3 protein: CASSQGGGGQPQHF. In nucleotides, the CDR3 is TGCGCCAGCAGCCAAGGTGGTGGCGGCCAGCCCCAGCATTTT.